A selection of T cell receptor beta chains follows, all from one sample in a study of CD8+ T cells in alopecia areata. The data were produced by immunoSEQ multiplex PCR, yet TCRdb's version contains in-frame clones alone and is incomplete. Of 200,000 to 250,000 clones in the sample, around two fifths were seen once. The specimen was CD4+ T cells sorted from blood, collected at approximately week 30, from a patient treated with tofacitinib. The receptors shown here come from a human donor with alopecia areata. The CDR3 runs from the conserved cysteine through the conserved F or W. The order of the fields is clone size, V gene, J gene, D gene, CDR3 DNA, CDR3 protein. D genes are given only for firm matches. Size values are once, few and many counts, or a class for expanded clones, and some rows have none.

few,TRBV4-1,TRBJ2-1,TRBD2,TGCGCCAGCAGCCAGCTTTCGAAGCGGGGAAACAATGAGCAGTTCTTC,CASSQLSKRGNNEQFF
-,TRBV27,TRBJ1-2,-,TGTGCCAGCACCCCCACCCCTGGGAACTATGGCTACACCTTC,CASTPTPGNYGYTF
-,TRBV7-3,TRBJ2-5,-,TGTGCCAGCAGCTTAATCGGCAGGGTCCGTCAAGAGACCCAGTACTTC,CASSLIGRVRQETQYF
-,TRBV18,TRBJ2-5,-,TGTGCCAGCTCACCTGGGATGGCCGAGACCCAGTACTTC,CASSPGMAETQYF
few,TRBV28,TRBJ2-1,TRBD2,TGTGCCAGCCTCGAGACTAGCGGGAACCTCCGTGAGCAGTTCTTC,CASLETSGNLREQFF
few,TRBV20-1,TRBJ2-7,-,TGCAGTGCCCAAGAGTGGGTCGAGCAGTACTTC,CSAQEWVEQYF
-,TRBV6-6,TRBJ2-1,TRBD1,TGTGCCAGCAGTTACGACAGGGGTTGGAATGAGCAGTTCTTC,CASSYDRGWNEQFF
-,TRBV9,TRBJ1-2,-,TGTGCCAGCAGCGTTGGGGGGTCTGGCTACACCTTC,CASSVGGSGYTF
many,TRBV19,TRBJ2-1,-,TGTGCCAGTAGTATGGGGACCTACAATGAGCAGTTCTTC,CASSMGTYNEQFF
-,TRBV30,TRBJ1-1,-,TGTGCCTGGAGCGGTATGAACACTGAAGCTTTCTTT,CAWSGMNTEAFF
-,TRBV6-5,TRBJ2-3,TRBD2,TGTGCCAGCAGTTACTCTTGGAGCGGGAGTACAGATACGCAGTATTTT,CASSYSWSGSTDTQYF
-,TRBV18,TRBJ1-2,-,TGTGCCAGCTCACCGAGAAAGGACGGGGCCCAGACCTATGGCTACACCTTC,CASSPRKDGAQTYGYTF
-,TRBV5-1,TRBJ2-1,-,TGCGCCAGCAGCTTGGCGGTAGAAAACAATGAGCAGTTCTTC,CASSLAVENNEQFF
few,TRBV29-1,TRBJ2-6,-,TGCAGCGTTGCATCTCGCCTCTCTGGGGCCAACGTCCTGACTTTC,CSVASRLSGANVLTF
-,TRBV14,TRBJ2-1,TRBD2,TGTGCCAGCAGCCCGGGACTAGCGGGAATTAAGGAGCAGTTCTTC,CASSPGLAGIKEQFF
few,TRBV7-8,TRBJ2-5,-,TGTGCCAGCAGCTTAGTGAGGATATCAGAGACCCAGTACTTC,CASSLVRISETQYF